Shown below are 3 T cell receptor beta chains from a single sample sequenced in a study of CD8 T cells in ankylosing spondylitis (dated by TCRdb to about 2017). The method behind the library was 5' RACE. Sequencing instrument: Illumina HiSeq 2500. TCRdb handled the public reads itself, with Q25 trimming in fastp and clone calling in MiXCR, and kept productive beta chains. Rows merge per CDR3 protein into single entries with the most common DNA and genes. The sample table holds 9,900 or so distinct CDR3 sequences, of which around 6% were seen once. About 42% of the sample comes from the top ten. Sequencing was carried out using blood, either unsorted or a sorted T cell fraction (not recorded which). The receptors were sampled from a female donor with ankylosing spondylitis or in good health (not recorded which).

This clonotype is termed medium-sized. V and J are TRBV9 and TRBJ2-1; TRBD2 matches at 8 bases. The CDR3 consists of 16 residues. V shed 3 bases, J shed 1 base, and the junction held 6 bases outside the gene matches. Looked up from germline, CDR1 is SGDLS and CDR2 is YYNGEE. In nucleotides, the CDR3 is TGTGCCAGCAGCGCCGAGAGCGGGAGTTCCTACAATGAGCAGTTCTTC. As protein: CASSAESGSSYNEQFF.

This clonotype was recorded at least ten times. V usage is TRBV9 and J usage is TRBJ2-7; 8 positions agree with TRBD1. The CDR3 contains 14 residues. The ends lost 4 bases at V and 4 bases at J; junction bases unmatched: 7. CDR1 is SGDLS and CDR2 is YYNGEE in the germline V gene. The CDR3 spells CASSFSGTGYEQYF. In DNA form, the CDR3 reads TGTGCCAGCAGCTTTTCCGGGACAGGTTACGAGCAGTACTTC.

This clonotype was seen many times. The chain links TRBV9 to TRBJ2-5; either TRBD1 or TRBD2 may supply D (5 bases each). Trimming shortened V by 3 bases and J by 5 bases, and 20 bases separated the two germline ends. CDR3 size: 16 residues. The germline V gene encodes CDR1 SGDLS and CDR2 YYNGEE. CDR3 DNA: TGTGCCAGCAGCGCCCCCGGGTTAGGGACCGCCGAGACCCAGTACTTC. This translates into CASSAPGLGTAETQYF.